One sample yielded the 21 T cell receptor beta chains listed below, sequenced in a study of T cell repertoires in cytomegalovirus infection. TCRdb reprocessed the reads with MiXCR, giving one entry per CDR3 protein. This table holds fewer than 300,000 distinct CDR3 sequences, roughly a quarter found once. Sequenced sample: PBMCs. These receptors were taken from a human donor in good health (CMV status not recorded). Some clones in this sample may be carry-over from other donors' samples.

This clonotype was seen only a few times. The rearrangement links TRBV6-6 to TRBJ2-3, with 9 bases fitting TRBD2. V shed 2 bases, J shed 7 bases, and the junction held 13 bases outside the gene matches. The CDR3 is 17 residues long. Germline assignment: CDR1 MNHNY and CDR2 SVGAGI (reference sequence). As DNA, the CDR3 is TGTGCCAGCAGTTACGCCACCCATAGCGGGAGTTTGAATACGCAGTATTTT. Its protein is CASSYATHSGSLNTQYF.

This clonotype has just a few counts. The chain is built from TRBV15 and TRBJ2-5, with 9 bases matching TRBD1. CDR1 and CDR2 (germline): LNHNV, YYDKDF (reference sequence). V gave up 0 bases and J gave up 5 bases; unmatched junction bases: 4. This CDR3 spans 15 amino acids. The CDR3 sequence: CATSREGQGIETQYF. The CDR3 region has the DNA TGTGCCACCAGCAGAGAAGGACAGGGGATTGAGACCCAGTACTTC.

A few counts support this clonotype. This chain uses TRBV19 with TRBJ2-3; D gene uncertain. Trimming removed 1 base from V and 4 bases from J, with 6 bases in between. CDR1 LNHDA and CDR2 SQIVND come from the germline V gene (reference sequence). The CDR3 loop spans 13 amino acids. CDR3 nucleotide sequence: TGTGCCAGTAGTATAGCTCTAGCAGATACGCAGTATTTT. This translates into CASSIALADTQYF.

This clonotype was counted many times. The gene calls are TRBV7-8 and TRBJ1-1, with TRBD1 identical over 9 bases. The junction had 9 bases not matched to a gene; V was cut back by 5 bases and J by 2 bases. The germline CDR1 and CDR2 sequences are SGHVS and FQNEAQ. The CDR3 is made up of 16 amino acids. DNA for the CDR3: TGTGCCAGCAGCAGCCGACAGGGGGTGAGCAACACTGAAGCTTTCTTT. This gives the protein CASSSRQGVSNTEAFF.

V usage is TRBV11-2 and J usage is TRBJ2-1; maybe TRBD2 (6 bases). This CDR3 contains 14 residues. Germline V gives CDR1 SGHAT, CDR2 FQNNGV. The V gene lost 5 bases and the J gene lost 6 bases, with 14 bases spanning the gap. CDR3 protein: CASSHRFSGNEQFF. The CDR3 coding sequence is TGTGCCAGCAGCCACCGATTTAGCGGCAATGAGCAGTTCTTC. Complete variable domain (other parts from reference TRBV11-2 and TRBJ2-1): EAGVAQSPRYKIIEKRQSVAFWCNPISGHATLYWYQQILGQGPKLLIQFQNNGVVDDSQLPKDRFSAERLKGVDSTLKIQPAKLEDSAVYLCASSHRFSGNEQFFGPGTRLTVL.

V and J are TRBV19 and TRBJ2-1, with TRBD1 matching 10 bases. Germline V gene data show CDR1 as LNHDA and CDR2 as SQIVND (reference sequence). The CDR3 consists of 16 residues. J lost 2 bases, V lost 7 bases, and 8 bases had no gene match. The CDR3 DNA follows: TGTGCCAGTAAGCGGTCCGGGACAGGGGCCTACAATGAGCAGTTCTTC. Its translation is CASKRSGTGAYNEQFF. Drawing the rest from reference TRBV19 and TRBJ2-1, the complete variable domain is DGGITQSPKYLFRKEGQNVTLSCEQNLNHDAMYWYRQDPGQGLRLIYYSQIVNDFQKGDIAEGYSVSREKKESFPLTVTSAQKNPTAFYLCASKRSGTGAYNEQFFGPGTRLTVL.

The sample holds a few counts of this clonotype. The CDR3 region is CASSLFGAGTSGYEQYF. The DNA for the CDR3 is TGTGCCAGCAGCTTATTTGGTGCCGGGACTAGCGGCTACGAGCAGTACTTC. The rearrangement links TRBV11-2 to TRBJ2-7, with 11 bases fitting TRBD2. The germline gives CDR1 SGHAT, CDR2 FQNNGV. V gave up 2 bases and J gave up 3 bases; unmatched junction bases: 9. The length of the CDR3 is 17 residues. Together with reference TRBV11-2 and TRBJ2-7, the CDR3 gives the full variable domain: EAGVAQSPRYKIIEKRQSVAFWCNPISGHATLYWYQQILGQGPKLLIQFQNNGVVDDSQLPKDRFSAERLKGVDSTLKIQPAKLEDSAVYLCASSLFGAGTSGYEQYFGPGTRLTVT.

This clonotype was seen more than once but under ten times. The chain recombines TRBV29-1 with TRBJ2-5, with D perhaps TRBD1 or TRBD2 (5 bases each). This CDR3 has 12 amino acids. The V end lost 7 bases, the J end lost 4 bases, and 13 bases lay between the germline ends. CDR1 and CDR2 (germline): SQVTM, ANQGSEA. CDR3: CSAYTGTETQYF. Here the CDR3 DNA reads TGCAGCGCCTATACGGGGACAGAGACCCAGTACTTC.

This clonotype was detected only a few times. The gene calls are TRBV7-3 and TRBJ2-1, with D possibly called TRBD1 or TRBD2 (5 bases each). The CDR3 runs 15 residues. Germline V gives CDR1 SGHTA, CDR2 FQGTGA. V was trimmed by 0 bases and J by 5 bases, leaving 11 bases between them. The CDR3 region is CASSLTPGPNNEQFF. CDR3 DNA sequence: TGTGCCAGCAGCTTAACTCCGGGGCCAAACAATGAGCAGTTCTTC.

The chain links TRBV20-1 to TRBJ2-1; 14 positions agree with TRBD2. V was clipped by 5 bases and J by 10 bases; unmatched bases: 10. Germline V gene lookup returns CDR1 DFQATT and CDR2 SNEGSKA (reference sequence). CDR3 size: 15 residues. The CDR3 nucleotides are TGCAGTGCTCGATACTCGGGACTAGCGGGAGTCGAGCAGTTCTTC. It translates to CSARYSGLAGVEQFF.

A few counts support this clonotype. The chain is built from TRBV27 and TRBJ1-4; 10 bases map to TRBD1. CDR3 length: 16 amino acids. Germline values: CDR1 MNHEY, CDR2 SMNVEV (reference sequence). With 4 bases clipped from V and 4 bases from J, the junction kept 6 bases outside the gene matches. CDR3 protein: CASSYGQGVGNEKLFF. CDR3 nucleotides: TGTGCCAGCAGTTACGGACAGGGGGTTGGTAATGAAAAACTGTTTTTT.

The chain joins TRBV29-1 to TRBJ2-1; D gene unclear. This CDR3 is built from 14 residues. The germline CDR1 and CDR2 sequences are SQVTM and ANQGSEA. V dropped 3 bases and J dropped 0 bases, with 9 bases sitting between them. The CDR3 reads CSVEFDRSYNEQFF. The DNA for the CDR3 is TGCAGCGTTGAGTTCGATCGCTCCTACAATGAGCAGTTCTTC.

DNA of the CDR3: TGTGCCAGTAACACCGTTTCTTCTGGGGCCAACGTCCTGACTTTC. It yields the protein CASNTVSSGANVLTF. This chain uses TRBV19 with TRBJ2-6, with no clear D. Germline V lookup: CDR1 LNHDA, CDR2 SQIVND (reference sequence). The CDR3 runs 15 residues. Trimming stripped 7 bases from V and 1 base from J, with 11 bases between.

V gene TRBV27 combines with J gene TRBJ2-1; no reliable D call. The germline V and J ends were trimmed by 7 bases and 8 bases, with 18 bases remaining between them. CDR1 and CDR2 from the germline V gene are MNHEY and SMNVEV (reference sequence). The CDR3 loop spans 14 amino acids. Here the CDR3 DNA reads TGTGCCAGCACCCAGCTTGAGGCCCTTGATGAGCAGTTCTTC. This translates into CASTQLEALDEQFF.

Many counts were recorded for this clonotype. The chain is built from TRBV7-2 and TRBJ2-1; 7 bases match TRBD2. Germline V lookup: CDR1 SGHTA, CDR2 FQGNSA. This CDR3 region has 17 residues. The trim removed 4 bases at V and 0 bases at J, leaving 9 bases unmatched. CDR3: CASSSPAGAISYNEQFF. The CDR3 region has the DNA TGTGCCAGCAGCTCTCCCGCGGGAGCCATCTCCTACAATGAGCAGTTCTTC.

This clonotype was detected only a few times. This may come from a read error, since a much larger clone is one base off. This chain connects TRBV11-3 to TRBJ2-1; D unresolved. Germline V gene sequence: CDR1 SGHNT, CDR2 YENEEA. V lost 0 bases to trimming and J lost 6 bases, with 6 bases between them. CDR3 length equals 13 residues. The CDR3 region is CASSLDGPNEQFF. CDR3 DNA: TGTGCCAGCAGCTTAGATGGGCCCAATGAGCAGTTCTTC. The variable domain in full, with the rest retrieved from reference TRBV11-3 and TRBJ2-1, is EAGVVQSPRYKIIEKKQPVAFWCNPISGHNTLYWYLQNLGQGPELLIRYENEEAVDDSQLPKDRFSAERLKGVDSTLKIQPAELGDSAVYLCASSLDGPNEQFFGPGTRLTVL.

The chain links TRBV9 to TRBJ1-5, with 7 bases aligning to TRBD1. The germline CDR1 and CDR2 sequences are SGDLS and YYNGEE. The trim removed 3 bases at V and 11 bases at J, leaving 14 bases unmatched. The CDR3 is 15 residues long. In nucleotides, the CDR3 is TGTGCCAGCAGCGCAGGGGGGGCCCCGAGTACAACCCAGCATTTT. It encodes CASSAGGAPSTTQHF.

CDR3 sequence: CASGLDRGQFF. As DNA, the CDR3 is TGTGCTAGTGGTTTGGACCGGGGGCAGTTCTTC. V and J are TRBV12-5 and TRBJ2-1, with D perhaps matching TRBD2 (5 bases). CDR3 length equals 11 residues. Germline V gene lookup returns CDR1 LGHNT and CDR2 FRNRAP. V lost 1 base, J lost 12 bases, and 7 bases lay in between. The full variable domain, completed using reference TRBV12-5 and TRBJ2-1, is DARVTQTPRHKVTEMGQEVTMRCQPILGHNTVFWYRQTMMQGLELLAYFRNRAPLDDSGMPKDRFSAEMPDATLATLKIQPSEPRDSAVYFCASGLDRGQFFGPGTRLTVL.

On this clonotype itself: A much more abundant neighbour one base away suggests this may be a read error. V is TRBV7-2 and J is TRBJ2-5; D unclear. CDR1 SGHTA and CDR2 FQGNSA come from the germline V gene. Trimming pared 5 bases from V and 5 bases from J, leaving 12 bases between. This CDR3 has 13 residues. The CDR3 DNA reads TGTGCCAGCAGCATGGGCGCCAGGGAGACCCAGTACTTC. Translation gives CASSMGARETQYF.

This clonotype was counted only a few times. This chain connects TRBV12-3 or TRBV12-4 to TRBJ1-1; 8 bases fit TRBD1. The CDR3 totals 16 residues. Unmatched junction bases numbered 11, after V lost 3 bases and J lost 5 bases. CDR3 region: CASSFGTGQRRTEAFF. The DNA for the CDR3 is TGTGCCAGCAGTTTCGGGACAGGTCAAAGGAGAACTGAAGCTTTCTTT.

This clonotype was counted many times. V and J are TRBV12-3 or TRBV12-4 and TRBJ2-4, with D tentatively TRBD2 (5 bases). V gave up 7 bases and J gave up 0 bases, with 19 bases separating them. The CDR3 loop spans 17 amino acids. Here the CDR3 reads CASKLSGGFLAKNIQYF. Here the CDR3 DNA reads TGTGCCAGCAAACTAAGTGGCGGGTTCTTAGCCAAAAACATTCAGTACTTC.